This T cell receptor (beta chain) was sequenced for a study of T cells in Graves' hyperthyroidism and ophthalmopathy. As for the study in general: Peripheral blood sampling occurred at initial diagnosis, before any treatment. General study points: Ophthalmopathy onset followed model prediction by a median approximately 6.2 months. Blood also showed most of the thyroid clonotypes that were expanded above 0.001.

Amplification of TCR beta CDR3 regions used RNA as the template. In the first-round RT-PCR of the TCR CDR3, the HTBI primer set was used. One entry per CDR3 protein, called by TCRdb with MiXCR from the multiplex PCR reads. The data show a few hundred thousand distinct CDR3 sequences, approximately 15% seen once. Germline V gene sequence: CDR1 SQVTM, CDR2 ANQGSEA. The CDR3 runs 12 residues. Trimming cost V 6 bases and J 10 bases, with 16 bases left between them. A few counts support this clonotype. Its cognate antigen is unknown. Sample: blood. V gene TRBV29-1 combines with J gene TRBJ2-1; no reliable D call. The receptor was derived from a woman younger than 45 with Graves' hyperthyroidism. This chain's CDR3 is CSVDTGGPEQFF. Here the CDR3 DNA reads TGCAGCGTAGATACTGGCGGACCCGAGCAGTTCTTC.